The T cell receptor beta chain described here comes from a study of shared clonotypes between healthy human individuals. CD45RA-negative memory and CD45RA+ naive subsets were split from the CD4+ cells. TCRdb keeps only in-frame clones here, not all; method: immunoSEQ multiplex PCR. The data hold about 2.4 million clones, with 85% to 95% observed a single time. The V gene's germline CDR1 is SGDLS and CDR2 YYNGEE. This CDR3 contains 16 residues. V lost 0 bases to trimming and J lost 2 bases; unmatched junction nucleotides: 4. Findings and caveats of the study: Incompleteness in sorted-subset sequencing, despite large depth, was shown by rarefaction.

About this clone: Its target is unknown.

The chain combines TRBV9 with TRBJ2-5, with 10 bases that match TRBD2. The material sequenced was naive CD4+ T cells sorted from blood. Stated subset: CD45RA+ positively selected. This TCR came from a man between 18 and 29 years old in good health. This CDR3 reads CASSVAASGSQETQYF. The CDR3 DNA follows: TGTGCCAGCAGCGTAGCGGCTAGCGGGAGTCAAGAGACCCAGTACTTC.